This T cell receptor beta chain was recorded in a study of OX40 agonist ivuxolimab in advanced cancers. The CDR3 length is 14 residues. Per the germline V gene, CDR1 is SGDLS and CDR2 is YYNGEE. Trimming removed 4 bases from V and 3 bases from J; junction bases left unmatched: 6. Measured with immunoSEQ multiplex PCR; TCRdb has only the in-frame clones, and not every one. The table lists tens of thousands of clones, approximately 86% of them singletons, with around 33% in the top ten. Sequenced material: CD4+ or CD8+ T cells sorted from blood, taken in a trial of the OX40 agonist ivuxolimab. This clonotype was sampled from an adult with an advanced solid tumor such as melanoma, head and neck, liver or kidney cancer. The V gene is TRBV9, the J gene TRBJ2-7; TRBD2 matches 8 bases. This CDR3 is CASSRSGGSYEQYF. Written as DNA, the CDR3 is TGTGCCAGCAGCAGGAGCGGGGGAAGCTACGAGCAGTACTTC.